Each of the 21 T cell receptor beta chains below was sequenced from the same sample in a study of CD8 T cells in Susac syndrome. Reverse transcription of about 0.5 to 1 ug RNA used random hexamers. TCRdb recomputed calls from the immunoSEQ multiplex PCR reads with MiXCR, one row per CDR3 protein. The repertoire has around 200,000 distinct CDR3 sequences, 80% to 95% of them found once; the top ten carry roughly 0.15%. The source material was CD8+ T cells from PBMCs. Source of these receptors: a human donor with multiple sclerosis.

The rearrangement uses TRBV5-6 and TRBJ1-5; no firm D call. The germline V gene has CDR1 SGHDT and CDR2 YYEEEE. V was clipped by 0 bases and J by 8 bases, with 9 bases between them. There are 13 residues in the CDR3. The CDR3 spells CASSLEGMEPQHF. The CDR3 DNA sequence: TGTGCCAGCAGCTTGGAAGGGATGGAGCCCCAGCATTTT. Based on the CDR3 plus reference TRBV5-6 and TRBJ1-5, the full variable domain is DAGVTQSPTHLIKTRGQQVTLRCSPKSGHDTVSWYQQALGQGPQFIFQYYEEEERQRGNFPDRFSGHQFPNYSSELNVNALLLGDSALYLCASSLEGMEPQHFGDGTRLSIL.

The chain links TRBV5-1 to TRBJ2-5; 7 positions match TRBD1. The ends lost 4 bases at V and 1 base at J; junction bases unmatched: 10. This CDR3 spans 16 amino acids. Per germline, CDR1 SGHRS and CDR2 YFSETQ. The CDR3 here is CASSEHRDSLQETQYF. In DNA, the CDR3 is TGCGCCAGCAGCGAACACCGGGACAGCCTCCAAGAGACCCAGTACTTC.

The chain combines TRBV5-1 with TRBJ2-1; the D is unclear. V was cut by 1 base and J by 8 bases, with 10 bases left in between. CDR1 SGHRS and CDR2 YFSETQ come from the germline V gene. CDR3 length equals 13 residues. The CDR3 reads CASSLLGVDEQFF. For the CDR3, the DNA is TGCGCCAGCAGCTTGTTGGGTGTCGATGAGCAGTTCTTC.

This chain uses TRBV6-2 or TRBV6-3 with TRBJ1-1; TRBD1 matches 7 bases. Trimming removed 6 bases from V and 0 bases from J; junction bases left unmatched: 7. The CDR3 runs 15 residues. Per the germline V gene, CDR1 is MNHEY and CDR2 is SVGEGT. CDR3: CASSITGTVNTEAFF. CDR3 DNA: TGTGCCAGCAGCATTACCGGGACAGTGAACACTGAAGCTTTCTTT.

In the case of this clonotype: The conserved closing phenylalanine or tryptophan is absent in this CDR3, likely reflecting a read error. This sequence joins TRBV29-1 and TRBJ2-7; D could derive from TRBD1 or TRBD2 (5 bases each). Trimming took off 0 bases at V and 2 bases at J, with 14 bases between the two ends. CDR3 length equals 15 residues. Germline CDR1 SQVTM, CDR2 ANQGSEA. As DNA, the CDR3 is TGCAGCGTTGAAGAAGAGGGGAAGGGCACCTACGAGCAGTACCTC. It encodes CSVEEEGKGTYEQYL.

The chain is built from TRBV7-9 and TRBJ2-4; possibly TRBD2 for D (5 bases). The CDR3 is made up of 16 amino acids. Germline lookup yields CDR1 SEHNR and CDR2 FQNEAQ (reference sequence). V lost 1 base to trimming and J lost 0 bases, with 10 bases between them. The CDR3 loop reads CASSLERREAKNIQYF. The CDR3 nucleotides are TGTGCCAGCAGCTTAGAGCGCCGGGAAGCCAAAAACATTCAGTACTTC.

The V and J genes are TRBV29-1 and TRBJ2-7; a possible D gene is TRBD2 (5 bases). V gave up 4 bases and J gave up 2 bases, with 15 bases separating them. The CDR3 sequence is 14 residues long. Germline V gene lookup returns CDR1 SQVTM and CDR2 ANQGSEA. CDR3 sequence reads: CSVVSGSGTYEQYF. The CDR3 coding sequence is TGCAGCGTTGTAAGCGGAAGTGGGACCTACGAGCAGTACTTC.

This chain links TRBV6-2 or TRBV6-3 with TRBJ1-3; D gene unclear. The CDR3 is made up of 15 amino acids. Trimming stripped 3 bases from V and 1 base from J, with 10 bases between. From germline, CDR1 is MNHEY and CDR2 SVGEGT. The CDR3 protein is CASSYSDRSGNTIYF. The DNA of the CDR3 is TGTGCCAGCAGTTATTCGGACCGGTCTGGAAACACCATATATTTT.

The rearrangement joins TRBV4-2 to TRBJ2-7; no definite D call. The CDR3 consists of 11 residues. V lost 1 base to trimming and J lost 7 bases, with 5 bases between them. Germline lookup yields CDR1 LGHNA and CDR2 YNFKEQ. The DNA for the CDR3 is TGTGCCAGCAGCCAAGGGTGGGAGCAGTACTTC. Translated: CASSQGWEQYF.

The chain carries TRBV12-3 or TRBV12-4 and TRBJ2-1; 7 bases match TRBD2. The CDR3 contains 14 residues. After removal of 8 bases from V and 8 bases from J, the junction contained 12 bases not matched to a gene. The CDR3 region is CASLPRGTFDEQFF. The CDR3 nucleotides read TGTGCCAGCCTCCCGCGGGGGACGTTCGATGAGCAGTTCTTC.

CDR3 protein: CSASLPQYF. The CDR3 DNA is TGCAGTGCTAGTTTGCCGCAGTATTTT. V and J are TRBV20-1 and TRBJ2-3; D is uncertain. Germline values: CDR1 DFQATT, CDR2 SNEGSKA (reference sequence). The CDR3 sequence is 9 residues long. V gave up 3 bases and J gave up 10 bases, with 5 bases separating them.

CDR3 coding DNA: TGCGCCAGCAGCCCAGACAGCCCCTATGGCTACACCTTC. It yields the protein CASSPDSPYGYTF. The chain combines TRBV5-1 with TRBJ1-2; TRBD1 might be the D (5 bases). V lost 4 bases and J lost 4, with 11 bases in between. CDR1 is SGHRS, CDR2 YFSETQ, per germline. The CDR3 totals 13 residues.

The V and J genes are TRBV7-8 and TRBJ2-5; D might be TRBD2 (7 bases). The CDR3 extends over 17 amino acids. V was clipped by 1 base and J by 5 bases, with 20 bases between them. From germline, CDR1 is SGHVS and CDR2 FQNEAQ. The CDR3 nucleotides are TGTGCCAGCAGCTTAGGGCCCTGGGGGGGCGGTGGGGAGACCCAGTACTTC. It specifies CASSLGPWGGGGETQYF.

The chain combines TRBV21-1 with TRBJ2-5; the table's D call, TRBD1, has no DNA check behind it. TRBV21-1 is given as a pseudogene. The CDR3 runs 14 residues. CDR3 in DNA: TGTGCCAGCAGCTCAGGGACAGGGGAAGCGACCCAGTACTTC. This gives the protein CASSSGTGEATQYF.

The chain joins TRBV7-9 to TRBJ2-7, with 7 bases lining up with TRBD2. With V trimmed by 5 bases and J by 3 bases, 13 bases remained unmatched. The CDR3 contains 16 residues. Looked up from germline, CDR1 is SEHNR and CDR2 is FQNEAQ (reference sequence). CDR3 sequence reads: CASSPPWGGVSYEQYF. The DNA of the CDR3 is TGTGCCAGCAGCCCACCGTGGGGGGGGGTGAGCTACGAGCAGTACTTC.

The chain has TRBV30 and TRBJ2-2; D gene unclear. This CDR3 contains 15 residues. Trimming took off 0 bases at V and 2 bases at J, with 10 bases between the two ends. Looked up from germline, CDR1 is GTSNPN and CDR2 is SVGIG (reference sequence). Written as DNA, the CDR3 is TGTGCCTGGAGTGTACTTGGGGTTAACACCGGGGAGCTGTTTTTT. Translating it yields CAWSVLGVNTGELFF. Drawing the rest from reference TRBV30 and TRBJ2-2, the complete variable domain is SQTIHQWPATLVQPVGSPLSLECTVEGTSNPNLYWYRQAAGRGLQLLFYSVGIGQISSEVPQNLSASRPQDRQFILSSKKLLLSDSGFYLCAWSVLGVNTGELFFGEGSRLTVL.

The J gene is TRBJ2-6, the V gene TRBV4-1, with D uncertain. The CDR3 spans 14 residues. V was cut by 1 base and J by 5 bases, with 6 bases left in between. In germline, CDR1 is MGHRA, CDR2 YSYEKL. The CDR3 DNA sequence: TGCGCCAGCAGCCAAGGGGTGCGGGCCAACGTCCTGACTTTC. Amino acids: CASSQGVRANVLTF.

Remarks on this clonotype: Relative to the germline gene, one junction end is altered; a read error may explain this. The chain recombines TRBV2 with TRBJ2-7; weak D call: TRBD1 (6 bases). Per the germline V gene, CDR1 is SNHLY and CDR2 is FYNNEI. The CDR3 runs 12 residues. CDR3 DNA sequence: TGTGCCAGCAGCGCCCACAGGGCCTCTCCTTGCTTC. Translation: CASSAHRASPCF.

The rearrangement uses TRBV9 and TRBJ2-5; no clear D gene. Trimming shortened V by 0 bases and J by 1 base, and 1 base separated the two germline ends. The CDR3 length is 12 residues. The V gene's germline CDR1 is SGDLS and CDR2 YYNGEE. This chain's CDR3 is CASSVGQETQYF. The CDR3 DNA is TGTGCCAGCAGCGTAGGCCAAGAGACCCAGTACTTC.

This chain joins TRBV11-2 and TRBJ2-5, with D hard to call. CDR1 is SGHAT and CDR2 is FQNNGV in the germline V gene. V was cut by 0 bases and J by 1 base, with 3 bases left in between. CDR3 length equals 13 residues. Written as DNA, the CDR3 is TGTGCCAGCAGCTTAGACAGCCAAGAGACCCAGTACTTC. Translation: CASSLDSQETQYF.

The chain couples TRBV12-3 or TRBV12-4 to TRBJ1-2; no clear D gene. V lost 10 bases, J lost 6 bases, and 12 bases lay in between. The CDR3 extends over 11 amino acids. The CDR3 DNA is TGTGCCATCATTTCCGCCGATGGCTACACCTTC. Encoded protein: CAIISADGYTF.